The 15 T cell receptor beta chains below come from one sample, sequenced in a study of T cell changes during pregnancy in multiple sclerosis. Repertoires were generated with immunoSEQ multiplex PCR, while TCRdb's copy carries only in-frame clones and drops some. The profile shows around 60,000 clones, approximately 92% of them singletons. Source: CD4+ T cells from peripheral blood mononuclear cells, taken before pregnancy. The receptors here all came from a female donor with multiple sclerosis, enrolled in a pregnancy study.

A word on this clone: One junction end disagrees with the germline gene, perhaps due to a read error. The CDR3 sequence: CASSLGQNTEAFF. The DNA for the CDR3 is TGTGCTAGCAGCTTAGGACAGAACACTGAAGCTTTCTTT. The chain employs TRBV7-7 and TRBJ1-1; TRBD1 might be the D (5 bases). There are 13 residues in the CDR3. CDR1 is SSHAT, CDR2 FNYEAQ, per germline (reference sequence).

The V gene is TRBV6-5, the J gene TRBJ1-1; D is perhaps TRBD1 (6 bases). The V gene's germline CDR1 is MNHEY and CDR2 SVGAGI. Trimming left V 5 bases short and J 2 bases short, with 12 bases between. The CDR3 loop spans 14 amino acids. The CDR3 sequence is CASSAYRANTEAFF. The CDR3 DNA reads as TGTGCCAGCAGTGCGTACAGGGCCAACACTGAAGCTTTCTTT.

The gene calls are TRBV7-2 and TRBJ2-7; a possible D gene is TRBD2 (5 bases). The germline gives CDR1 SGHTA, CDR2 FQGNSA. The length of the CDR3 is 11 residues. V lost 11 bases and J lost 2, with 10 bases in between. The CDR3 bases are TGTGCCGCTGGAGGCACCTACGAGCAGTACTTC. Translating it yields CAAGGTYEQYF.

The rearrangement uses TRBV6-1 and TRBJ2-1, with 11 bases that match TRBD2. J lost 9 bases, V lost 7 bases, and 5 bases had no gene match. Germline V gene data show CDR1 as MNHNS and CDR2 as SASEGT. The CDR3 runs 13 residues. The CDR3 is CASKGLAGVEQFF. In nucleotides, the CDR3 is TGTGCCAGCAAAGGACTAGCGGGCGTTGAGCAGTTCTTC.

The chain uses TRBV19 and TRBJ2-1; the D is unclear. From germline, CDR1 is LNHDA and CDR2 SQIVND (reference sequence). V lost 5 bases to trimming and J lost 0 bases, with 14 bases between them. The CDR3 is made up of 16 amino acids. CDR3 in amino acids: CASSLLGLSSYNEQFF. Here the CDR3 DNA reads TGTGCCAGTAGTCTGCTGGGCCTGAGCTCCTACAATGAGCAGTTCTTC.

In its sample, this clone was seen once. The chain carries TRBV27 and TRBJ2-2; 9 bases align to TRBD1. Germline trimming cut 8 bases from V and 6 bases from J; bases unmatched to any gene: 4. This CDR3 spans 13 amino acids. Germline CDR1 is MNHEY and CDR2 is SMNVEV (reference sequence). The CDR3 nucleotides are TGTGCCAGCCGGACAGGGGCGGCCGGGGAGCTGTTTTTT. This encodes CASRTGAAGELFF.

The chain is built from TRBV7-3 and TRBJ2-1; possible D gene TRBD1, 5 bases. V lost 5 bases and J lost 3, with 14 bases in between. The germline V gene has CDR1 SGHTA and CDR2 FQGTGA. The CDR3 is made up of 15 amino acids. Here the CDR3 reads CASSPTDTNYNEQFF. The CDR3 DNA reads TGTGCCAGCAGCCCGACGGACACAAACTACAATGAGCAGTTCTTC.

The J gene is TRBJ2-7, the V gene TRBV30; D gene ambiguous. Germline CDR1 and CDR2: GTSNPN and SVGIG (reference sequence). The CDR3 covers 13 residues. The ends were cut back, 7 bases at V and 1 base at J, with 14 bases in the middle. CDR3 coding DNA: TGTGCCTCCCAGATAGCTGGGTCCTACGAGCAGTACTTC. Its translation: CASQIAGSYEQYF.

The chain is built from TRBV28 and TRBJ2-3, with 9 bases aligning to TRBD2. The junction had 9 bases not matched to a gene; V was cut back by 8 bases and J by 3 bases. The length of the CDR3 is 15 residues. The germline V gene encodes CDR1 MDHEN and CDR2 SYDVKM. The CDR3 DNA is TGTGCCAGCGCGCGGCGGGAGGGGAGGACAGATACGCAGTATTTT. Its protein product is CASARREGRTDTQYF.

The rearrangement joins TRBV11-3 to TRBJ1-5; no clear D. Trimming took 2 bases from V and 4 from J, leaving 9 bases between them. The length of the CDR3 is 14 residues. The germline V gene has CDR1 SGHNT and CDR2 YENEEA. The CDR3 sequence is CASSLNGVNQPQHF. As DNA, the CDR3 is TGTGCCAGCAGCTTAAACGGGGTTAATCAGCCCCAGCATTTT.

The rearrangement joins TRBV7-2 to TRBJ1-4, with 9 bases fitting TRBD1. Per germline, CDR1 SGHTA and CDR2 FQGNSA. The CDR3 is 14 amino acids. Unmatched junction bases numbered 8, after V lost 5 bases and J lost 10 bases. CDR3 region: CASSTDRGNRKLFF. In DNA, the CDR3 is TGTGCCAGCAGCACCGACAGGGGGAATAGAAAACTGTTTTTT.

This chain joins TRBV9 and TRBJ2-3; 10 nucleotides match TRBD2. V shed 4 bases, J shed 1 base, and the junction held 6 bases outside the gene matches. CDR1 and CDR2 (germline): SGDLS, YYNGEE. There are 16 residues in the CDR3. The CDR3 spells CASSHPGLAGTDTQYF. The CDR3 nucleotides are TGTGCCAGCAGCCACCCCGGACTAGCGGGCACAGATACGCAGTATTTT.

The DNA for the CDR3 is TGTGCCAGCAGCTTACGAGGGACTGGAAACACCATATATTTT. Encoded protein: CASSLRGTGNTIYF. The rearrangement links TRBV13 to TRBJ1-3; D ambiguous. The CDR3 is 14 amino acids. V lost 2 bases to trimming and J lost 2 bases, with 7 bases between them. Germline CDR1 and CDR2: PRHDT and FYEKMQ (reference sequence).

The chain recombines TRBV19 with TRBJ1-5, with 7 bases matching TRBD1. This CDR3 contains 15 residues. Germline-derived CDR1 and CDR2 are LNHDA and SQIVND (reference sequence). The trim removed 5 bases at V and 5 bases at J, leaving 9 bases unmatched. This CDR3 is CASSLTGDAYQPQHF. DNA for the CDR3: TGTGCCAGTAGTCTTACAGGGGATGCGTATCAGCCCCAGCATTTT.

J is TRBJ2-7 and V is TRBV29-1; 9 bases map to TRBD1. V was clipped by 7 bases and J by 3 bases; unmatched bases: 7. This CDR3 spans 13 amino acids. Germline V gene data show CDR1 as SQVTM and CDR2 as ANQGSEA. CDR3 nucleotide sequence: TGCAGCGGTGGACAGGGGCCTCTCTACGAGCAGTACTTC. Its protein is CSGGQGPLYEQYF.